This record looks at one T cell receptor beta chain sequence and its context. Its antigen has not been determined. It has no much larger one-base neighbor in the sample; base qualities were not kept. The sample originates from a study of blood T cells in healthy people across ages (dated by TCRdb to about 2015). Turning to the overall study: In model experiments, template switching captured about one uniquely barcoded TCR beta cDNA molecule for every two T cells. Four age groups were formed from the donors: young (average roughly 16 years), middle-aged (roughly 38), aged (about 68) and long-lived (82). To track age-related changes in TCR beta repertoire diversity, the study relied on deep sequencing normalized with unique cDNA molecular identifiers. The study analyzed two additional independent replicas of 1 million unique cDNA reads from the same blood draw for two donors, one aged 18 to 30 and one aged 80 or older. To avoid experimental bias, donors of different ages were randomly spread across the sequencing lanes.

Library preparation was by 5' RACE. This sample was sequenced with an Illumina HiSeq 2500. The second PCR ran for about 6 to 12 cycles and used a J-beta primer mix along with a sample-barcoded 5' primer. A unique molecular identifier was introduced onto each TCR beta cDNA molecule by a template-switch 5' adaptor carrying 12 random nucleotides. At least 2.5 million CDR3-containing paired-end reads were obtained from each sample. All of the RNA was converted into first-strand cDNA using the Mint cDNA synthesis kit, with a TRBC-specific oligonucleotide serving as the primer. After uracil-DNA glycosylase treatment, a first 18-cycle PCR used universal primers M1SS and BC2_uni_R on all cDNA. On the authors' methods: Each sample was normalized by randomly selecting 1 million high-quality reads, each carrying a distinct molecular identifier. Instead of being binned into consensus sequences, reads that shared molecular identifiers were thrown out. MiTCR, set to a Q25 quality threshold and the strictest error-elimination algorithm, was used for CDR3 identification, clonotype clustering and error correction. Lower-bound total TCR beta diversity was estimated with a nonparametric unseen species model using Euler transformation. TCRdb's own reprocessing of the public reads used fastp at Q25 and MiXCR and kept productive beta chains. CDR3 protein sequences are deduplicated, and each keeps its most common genes and DNA. Clone size and V and J calls follow TCRdb, not the original study. This sample has hundreds of thousands of distinct CDR3 sequences in its table, and under 25% of those were observed once. The ten largest clonotypes hold 3.5% to 4% of the sample.

Results the study describes overall, beyond this receptor: The percentage of naive T cells measured by flow cytometry correlated strongly with observed TCR beta diversity. Because profiling used bulk unsorted PBMCs, naive and antigen-experienced compartments could not be compared conclusively. Because donor CMV infection status was unknown, age-related changes in expanded clonotypes were potentially confounded. Compared with the aged group, the long-lived group had more naive CD4+ T cells, fewer expanded clones and increased TCR diversity, a pattern suggesting age selection. Estimates of total diversity based on one million sequenced T cells were regarded as lower bounds and as underestimates. As age increased, observed TCR beta diversity per million T cells dropped in a roughly linear way, and a significant reduction was already evident by age about 40.

Its CDR3 holds 14 amino acids, cysteine through phenylalanine. CDR3 DNA is the only sequence kept; it has 42 bases, read in frame from the first base. CDR1 MNHEY and CDR2 SMNVEV were looked up in the germline V gene (reference sequence). The V and J ends are trimmed by 8 bases and 2 bases, leaving 15 bases between them. Donors were a few dozen systemically healthy Caucasian individuals from Russia aged roughly 6 to 100 years. Each donor gave around 9 milliliters of peripheral blood, collected into EDTA-treated Vacutainer tubes. PBMCs were isolated by Ficoll-Paque density-gradient centrifugation, with at least 6.5 million obtained per sample. Total RNA, at least 5 micrograms per sample, was extracted from PBMCs with Trizol reagent. The percentages of naive CD45RAhigh/CD27high T cells were determined by flow cytometry on a PBMC aliquot from every donor.

The receptor was isolated from a man between 70 and 80 years old in good health. The sample was blood. The sequence joins TRBV27 to TRBJ1-2; the D gene is perhaps TRBD1, from 5 matching bases. The nucleotide sequence is TGTGCCAGCGAACCTGACGACAGAAACTATGGCTACACCTTC. It is translated as CASEPDDRNYGYTF.